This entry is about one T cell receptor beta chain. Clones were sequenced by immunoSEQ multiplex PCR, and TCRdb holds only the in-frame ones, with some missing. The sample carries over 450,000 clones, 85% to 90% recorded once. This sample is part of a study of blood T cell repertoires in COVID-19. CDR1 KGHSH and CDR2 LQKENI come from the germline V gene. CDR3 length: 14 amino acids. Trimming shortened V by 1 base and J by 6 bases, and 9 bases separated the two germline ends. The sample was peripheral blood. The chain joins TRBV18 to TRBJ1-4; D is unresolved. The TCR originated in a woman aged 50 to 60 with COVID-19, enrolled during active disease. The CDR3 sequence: CASSPRGLDEKLFF. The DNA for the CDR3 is TGTGCCAGCTCACCACGCGGTCTAGATGAAAAACTGTTTTTT. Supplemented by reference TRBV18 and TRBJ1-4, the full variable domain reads NAGVMQNPRHLVRRRGQEARLRCSPMKGHSHVYWYRQLPEEGLKFMVYLQKENIIDESGMPKERFSAEFPKEGPSILRIQQVVRGDSAAYFCASSPRGLDEKLFFGSGTQLSVL.